This TCR beta chain was recovered during a study of shared clonotypes between healthy human individuals. Notes on the study in general: Blood was the sole source, and tissue repertoires probably differ. An effect of sequencing depth on clonotype sharing among donors was expected.

About this clone itself: Its antigen remains unknown.

In the original analysis: Junction-only sequences without quality scores came from ImmunoSEQ, so filtering differed. Measured with immunoSEQ multiplex PCR; TCRdb has only the in-frame clones, and not every one. V, J and clone size reflect that table, while D and trimming were determined from the DNA. The table shows about 2 million clones, with 85% to 95% occurring only once. Germline CDR1 SGHTA, CDR2 FQGNSA. The CDR3 is 14 residues long. V lost 8 bases, J lost 3 bases, and 11 bases lay in between. The sample comprised naive CD4+ T cells sorted from blood. This sample's subset: CD45RA+ positively selected. The source of this sequence is a man aged 18 to 29 in good health. This chain links TRBV7-2 with TRBJ1-6; D gene unclear. In nucleotides, the CDR3 is TGTGCCAGCCTGGACCGAGACTATAATTCACCCCTCCACTTT. It translates to CASLDRDYNSPLHF. The full variable domain, in which reference TRBV7-2 and TRBJ1-6 provide the parts outside the CDR3, is GAGVSQSPSNKVTEKGKDVELRCDPISGHTALYWYRQSLGQGLEFLIYFQGNSAPDKSGLPSDRFSAERTGGSVSTLTIQRTQQEDSAVYLCASLDRDYNSPLHFGNGTRLTVT.